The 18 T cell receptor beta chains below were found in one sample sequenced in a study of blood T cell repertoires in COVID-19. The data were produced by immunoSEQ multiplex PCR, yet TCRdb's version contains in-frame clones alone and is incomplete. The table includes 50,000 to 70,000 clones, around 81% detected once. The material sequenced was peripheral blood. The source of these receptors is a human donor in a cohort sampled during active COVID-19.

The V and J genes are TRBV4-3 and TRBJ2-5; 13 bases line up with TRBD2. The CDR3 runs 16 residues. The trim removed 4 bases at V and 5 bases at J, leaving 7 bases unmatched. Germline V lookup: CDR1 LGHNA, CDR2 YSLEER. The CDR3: CASSLTGTSGTETQYF. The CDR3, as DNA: TGCGCCAGCAGCCTAACCGGGACTAGCGGGACTGAGACCCAGTACTTC.

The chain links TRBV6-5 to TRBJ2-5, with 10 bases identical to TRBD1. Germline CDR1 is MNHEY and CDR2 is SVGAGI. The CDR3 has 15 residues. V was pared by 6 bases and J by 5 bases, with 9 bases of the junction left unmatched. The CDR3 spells CASRTGTGDWETQYF. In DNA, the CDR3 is TGTGCCAGCAGAACCGGGACAGGGGATTGGGAGACCCAGTACTTC.

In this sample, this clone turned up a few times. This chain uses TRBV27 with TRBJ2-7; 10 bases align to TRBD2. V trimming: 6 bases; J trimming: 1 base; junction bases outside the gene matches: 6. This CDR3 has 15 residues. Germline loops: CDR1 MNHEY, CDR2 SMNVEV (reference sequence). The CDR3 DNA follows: TGTGCCAGCAGGGATACGGGACTAGCGTCCTACGAGCAGTACTTC. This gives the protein CASRDTGLASYEQYF.

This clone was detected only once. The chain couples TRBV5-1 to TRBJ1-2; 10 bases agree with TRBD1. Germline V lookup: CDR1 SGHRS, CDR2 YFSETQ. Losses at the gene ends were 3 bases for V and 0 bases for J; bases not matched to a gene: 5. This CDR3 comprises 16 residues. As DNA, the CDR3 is TGCGCCAGCAGCTACGGGACAGGGGCAGCTAACTATGGCTACACCTTC. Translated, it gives CASSYGTGAANYGYTF.

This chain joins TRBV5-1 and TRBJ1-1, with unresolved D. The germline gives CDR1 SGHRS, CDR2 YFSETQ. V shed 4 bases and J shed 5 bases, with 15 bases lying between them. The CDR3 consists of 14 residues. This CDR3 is CASSDRATGTEAFF. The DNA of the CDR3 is TGCGCCAGCAGCGACCGGGCCACGGGGACTGAAGCTTTCTTT.

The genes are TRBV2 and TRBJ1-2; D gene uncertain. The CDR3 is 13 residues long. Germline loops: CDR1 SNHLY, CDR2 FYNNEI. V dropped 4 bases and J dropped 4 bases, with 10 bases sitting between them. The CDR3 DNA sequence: TGTGCCAGCAGTGTACTGGGCGTCTATGGCTACACCTTC. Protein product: CASSVLGVYGYTF.

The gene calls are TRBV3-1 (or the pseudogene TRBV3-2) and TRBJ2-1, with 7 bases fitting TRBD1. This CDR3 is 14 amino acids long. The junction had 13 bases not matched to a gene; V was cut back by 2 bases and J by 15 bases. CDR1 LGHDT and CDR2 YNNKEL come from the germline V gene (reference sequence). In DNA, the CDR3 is TGTGCCAGCAGCCAATTACAGGGGTATTCGGAAAGGTTCTTC. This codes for CASSQLQGYSERFF.

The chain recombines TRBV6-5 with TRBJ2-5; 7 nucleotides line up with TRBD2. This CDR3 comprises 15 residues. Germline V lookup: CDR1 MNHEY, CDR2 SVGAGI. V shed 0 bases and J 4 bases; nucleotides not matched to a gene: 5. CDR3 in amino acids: CASSYSSGRGETQYF. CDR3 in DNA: TGTGCCAGCAGTTACTCCTCAGGGAGGGGAGAGACCCAGTACTTC.

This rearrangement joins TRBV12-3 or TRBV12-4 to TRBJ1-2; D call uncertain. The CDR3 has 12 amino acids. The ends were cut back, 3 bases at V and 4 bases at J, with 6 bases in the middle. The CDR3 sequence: CASSLSFYGYTF. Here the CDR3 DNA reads TGTGCCAGCAGTTTGAGTTTCTATGGCTACACCTTC.

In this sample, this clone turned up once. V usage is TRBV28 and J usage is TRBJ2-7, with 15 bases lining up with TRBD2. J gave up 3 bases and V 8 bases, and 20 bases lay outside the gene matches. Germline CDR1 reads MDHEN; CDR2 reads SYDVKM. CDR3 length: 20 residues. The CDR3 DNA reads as TGTGCCAGCGGTTACCGGGGAACCGGGACTAGCGGGAGGAACCTCTACGAGCAGTACTTC. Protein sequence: CASGYRGTGTSGRNLYEQYF.

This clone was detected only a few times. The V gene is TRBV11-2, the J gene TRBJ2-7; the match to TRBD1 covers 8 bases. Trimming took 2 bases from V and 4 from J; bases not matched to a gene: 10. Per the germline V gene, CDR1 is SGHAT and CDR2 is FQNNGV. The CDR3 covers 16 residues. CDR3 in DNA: TGTGCCAGCAGCTTACAGGGGGCAGCTTTTTCGTACGAGCAGTACTTC. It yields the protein CASSLQGAAFSYEQYF.

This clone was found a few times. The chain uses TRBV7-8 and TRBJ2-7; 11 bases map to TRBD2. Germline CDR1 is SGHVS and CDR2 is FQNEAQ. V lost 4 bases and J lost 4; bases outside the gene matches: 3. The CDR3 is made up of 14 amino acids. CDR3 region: CASSSGTSGYEQYF. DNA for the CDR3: TGTGCCAGCAGCTCCGGGACTAGCGGTTACGAGCAGTACTTC.

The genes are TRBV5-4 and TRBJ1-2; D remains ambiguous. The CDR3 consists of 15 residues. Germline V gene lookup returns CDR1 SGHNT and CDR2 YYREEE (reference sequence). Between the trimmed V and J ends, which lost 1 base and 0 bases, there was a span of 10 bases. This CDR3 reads CASSLMGLANYGYTF. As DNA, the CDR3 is TGTGCCAGCAGCTTGATGGGTCTAGCTAACTATGGCTACACCTTC.

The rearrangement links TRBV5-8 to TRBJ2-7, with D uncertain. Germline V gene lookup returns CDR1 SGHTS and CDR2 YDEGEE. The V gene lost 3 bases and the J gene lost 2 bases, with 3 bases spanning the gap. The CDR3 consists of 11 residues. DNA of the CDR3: TGTGCCAGCAGCTCTGCCTACGAGCAGTACTTC. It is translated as CASSSAYEQYF.

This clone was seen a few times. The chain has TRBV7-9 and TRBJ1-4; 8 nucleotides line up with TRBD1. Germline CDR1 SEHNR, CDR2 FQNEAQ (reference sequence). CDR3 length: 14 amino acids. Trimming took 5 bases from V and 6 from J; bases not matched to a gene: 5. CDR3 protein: CASSQGQGHEKLFF. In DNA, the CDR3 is TGTGCCAGCAGCCAAGGACAGGGACATGAAAAACTGTTTTTT.

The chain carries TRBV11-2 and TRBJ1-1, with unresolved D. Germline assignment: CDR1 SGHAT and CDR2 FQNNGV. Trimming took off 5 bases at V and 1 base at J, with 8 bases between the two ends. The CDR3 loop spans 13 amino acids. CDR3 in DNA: TGTGCCAGCAGCCCCATGCGGAACACTGAAGCTTTCTTT. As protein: CASSPMRNTEAFF.

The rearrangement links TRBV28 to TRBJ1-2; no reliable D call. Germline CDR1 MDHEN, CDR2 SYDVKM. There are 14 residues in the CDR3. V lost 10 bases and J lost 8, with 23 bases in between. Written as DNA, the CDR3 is TGTGCCACCCGAGGAGGCCCCCTCCCCCGCGGCTACACCTTC. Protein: CATRGGPLPRGYTF.

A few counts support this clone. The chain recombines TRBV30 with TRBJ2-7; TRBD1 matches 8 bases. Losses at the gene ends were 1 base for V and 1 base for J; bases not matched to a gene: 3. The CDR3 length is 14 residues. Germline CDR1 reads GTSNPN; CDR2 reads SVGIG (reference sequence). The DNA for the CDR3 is TGTGCCTGGAGTGACAGGGGGAAATCCTACGAGCAGTACTTC. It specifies CAWSDRGKSYEQYF. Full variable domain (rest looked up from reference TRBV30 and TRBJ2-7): SQTIHQWPATLVQPVGSPLSLECTVEGTSNPNLYWYRQAAGRGLQLLFYSVGIGQISSEVPQNLSASRPQDRQFILSSKKLLLSDSGFYLCAWSDRGKSYEQYFGPGTRLTVT.